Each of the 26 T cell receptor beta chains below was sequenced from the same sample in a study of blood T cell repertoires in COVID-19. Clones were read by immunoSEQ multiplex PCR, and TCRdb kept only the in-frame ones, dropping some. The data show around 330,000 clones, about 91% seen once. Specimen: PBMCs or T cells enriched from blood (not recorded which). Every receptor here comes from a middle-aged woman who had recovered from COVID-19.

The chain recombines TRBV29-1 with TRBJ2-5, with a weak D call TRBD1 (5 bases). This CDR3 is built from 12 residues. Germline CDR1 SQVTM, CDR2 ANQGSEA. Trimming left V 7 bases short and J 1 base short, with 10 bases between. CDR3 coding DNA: TGCAGCGCCGCAGACAGCCAAGAGACCCAGTACTTC. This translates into CSAADSQETQYF.

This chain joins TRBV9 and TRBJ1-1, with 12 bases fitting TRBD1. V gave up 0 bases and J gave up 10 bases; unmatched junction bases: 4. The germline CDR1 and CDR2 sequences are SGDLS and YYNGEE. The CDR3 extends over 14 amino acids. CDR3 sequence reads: CASSVGGQGARAFF. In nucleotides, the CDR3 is TGTGCCAGCAGCGTAGGGGGACAGGGGGCGAGAGCTTTCTTT.

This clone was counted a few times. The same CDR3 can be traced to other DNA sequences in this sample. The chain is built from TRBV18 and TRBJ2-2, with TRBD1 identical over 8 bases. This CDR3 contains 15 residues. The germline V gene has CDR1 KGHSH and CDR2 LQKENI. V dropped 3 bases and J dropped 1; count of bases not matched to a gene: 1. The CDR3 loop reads CASSPTGGNTGELFF. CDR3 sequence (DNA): TGTGCCAGCTCACCTACAGGGGGGAACACCGGGGAGCTGTTTTTT.

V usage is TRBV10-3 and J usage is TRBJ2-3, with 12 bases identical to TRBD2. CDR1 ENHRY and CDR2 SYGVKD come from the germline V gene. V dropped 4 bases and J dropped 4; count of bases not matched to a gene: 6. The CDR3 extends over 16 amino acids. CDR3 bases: TGTGCCATCAGTGCTGGACTAGCGGGGTATGCAGATACGCAGTATTTT. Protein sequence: CAISAGLAGYADTQYF.

CDR3 residues: CASSQDLGGRAPSFTGELFF. DNA of the CDR3: TGTGCCAGCAGCCAAGATCTTGGCGGGAGGGCCCCCTCCTTCACCGGGGAGCTGTTTTTT. The V call is TRBV3-1 (or the pseudogene TRBV3-2), the J call TRBJ2-2; 9 positions match TRBD2. Germline loops: CDR1 LGHDT, CDR2 YNNKEL (reference sequence). J was trimmed by 4 bases and V by 0 bases; bases with no gene match: 15. The CDR3 sequence is 20 residues long.

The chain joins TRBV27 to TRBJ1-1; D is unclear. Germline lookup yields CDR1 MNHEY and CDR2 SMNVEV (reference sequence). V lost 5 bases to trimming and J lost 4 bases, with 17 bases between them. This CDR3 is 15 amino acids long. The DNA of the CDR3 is TGTGCCAGCAGTAGTGTGGAGTCCGGACTCACTGAAGCTTTCTTT. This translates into CASSSVESGLTEAFF.

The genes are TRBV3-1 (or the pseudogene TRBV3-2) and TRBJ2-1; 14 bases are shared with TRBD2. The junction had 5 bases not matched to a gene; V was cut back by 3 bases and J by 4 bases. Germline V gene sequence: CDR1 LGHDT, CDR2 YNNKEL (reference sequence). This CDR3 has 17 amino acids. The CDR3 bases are TGTGCCAGCAGCCAGCCGGGACTAGCGGGGGTATACAATGAGCAGTTCTTC. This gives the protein CASSQPGLAGVYNEQFF.

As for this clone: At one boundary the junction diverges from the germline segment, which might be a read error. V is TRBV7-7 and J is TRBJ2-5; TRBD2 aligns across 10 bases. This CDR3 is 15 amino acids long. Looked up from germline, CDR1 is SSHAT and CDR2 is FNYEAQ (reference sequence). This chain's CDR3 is CASSLGTSAWETQYF. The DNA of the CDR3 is TGTGCTAGCAGCTTAGGGACTAGCGCTTGGGAGACCCAGTACTTC.

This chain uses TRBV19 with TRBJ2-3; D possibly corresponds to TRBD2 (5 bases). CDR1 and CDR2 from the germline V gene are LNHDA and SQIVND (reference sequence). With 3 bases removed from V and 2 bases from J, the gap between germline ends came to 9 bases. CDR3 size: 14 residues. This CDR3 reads CASSMGRDTDTQYF. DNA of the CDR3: TGTGCCAGTAGTATGGGCCGGGACACAGATACGCAGTATTTT.

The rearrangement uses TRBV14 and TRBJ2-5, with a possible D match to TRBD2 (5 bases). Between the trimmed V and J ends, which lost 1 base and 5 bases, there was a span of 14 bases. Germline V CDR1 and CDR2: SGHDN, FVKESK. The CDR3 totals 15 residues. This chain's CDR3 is CASSQVLGTGETQYF. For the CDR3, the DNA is TGTGCCAGCAGCCAAGTTCTAGGCACGGGGGAGACCCAGTACTTC.

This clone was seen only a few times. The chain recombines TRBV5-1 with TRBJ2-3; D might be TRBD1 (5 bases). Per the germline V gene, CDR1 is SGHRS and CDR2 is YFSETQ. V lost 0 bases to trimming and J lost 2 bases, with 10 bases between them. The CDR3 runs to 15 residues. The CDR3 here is CASSLVQGPTDTQYF. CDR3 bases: TGCGCCAGCAGCTTGGTGCAGGGTCCCACAGATACGCAGTATTTT. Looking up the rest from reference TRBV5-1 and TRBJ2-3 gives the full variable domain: KAGVTQTPRYLIKTRGQQVTLSCSPISGHRSVSWYQQTPGQGLQFLFEYFSETQRNKGNFPGRFSGRQFSNSRSEMNVSTLELGDSALYLCASSLVQGPTDTQYFGPGTRLTVL.

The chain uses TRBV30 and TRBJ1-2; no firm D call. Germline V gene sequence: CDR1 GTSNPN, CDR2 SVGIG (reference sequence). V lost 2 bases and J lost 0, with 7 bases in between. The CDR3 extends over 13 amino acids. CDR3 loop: CAWSPRSNYGYTF. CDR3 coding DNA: TGTGCCTGGAGTCCCAGATCTAACTATGGCTACACCTTC.

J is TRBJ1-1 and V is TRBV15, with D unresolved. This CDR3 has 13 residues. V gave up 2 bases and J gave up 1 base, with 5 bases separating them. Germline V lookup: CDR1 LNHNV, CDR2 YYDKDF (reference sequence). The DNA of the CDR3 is TGTGCCACCAGCAGAAACAGGAACACTGAAGCTTTCTTT. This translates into CATSRNRNTEAFF. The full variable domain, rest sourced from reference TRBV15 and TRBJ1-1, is DAMVIQNPRYQVTQFGKPVTLSCSQTLNHNVMYWYQQKSSQAPKLLFHYYDKDFNNEADTPDNFQSRRPNTSFCFLDIRSPGLGDTAMYLCATSRNRNTEAFFGQGTRLTVV.

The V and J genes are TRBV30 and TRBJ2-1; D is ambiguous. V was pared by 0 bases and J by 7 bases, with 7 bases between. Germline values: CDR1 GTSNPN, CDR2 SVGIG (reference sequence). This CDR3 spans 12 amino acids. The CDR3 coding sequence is TGTGCCTGGAGTGTATCCAGAAATGAGCAGTTCTTC. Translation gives CAWSVSRNEQFF.

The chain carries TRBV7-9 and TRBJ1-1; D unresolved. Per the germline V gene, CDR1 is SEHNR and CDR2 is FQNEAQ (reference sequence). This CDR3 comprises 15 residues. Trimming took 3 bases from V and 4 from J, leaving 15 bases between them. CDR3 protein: CASSFGRGRVTEAFF. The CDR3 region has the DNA TGTGCCAGCAGCTTTGGACGGGGAAGGGTCACTGAAGCTTTCTTT.

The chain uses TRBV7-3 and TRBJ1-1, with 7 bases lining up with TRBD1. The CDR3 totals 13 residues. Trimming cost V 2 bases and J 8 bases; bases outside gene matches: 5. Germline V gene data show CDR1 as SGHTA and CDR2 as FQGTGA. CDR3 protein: CASSLRQGREAFF. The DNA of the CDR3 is TGTGCCAGCAGCTTACGACAGGGCCGGGAAGCTTTCTTT.

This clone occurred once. The CDR3 nucleotides are TGTGCCAGCAGTTTACCAGGGGGCGAGACCCAGTACTTC. This encodes CASSLPGGETQYF. The chain joins TRBV28 to TRBJ2-5; TRBD1 matches at 8 bases. Per germline, CDR1 MDHEN and CDR2 SYDVKM. The CDR3 length is 13 residues. With V trimmed by 2 bases and J by 5 bases, 1 base remained unmatched.

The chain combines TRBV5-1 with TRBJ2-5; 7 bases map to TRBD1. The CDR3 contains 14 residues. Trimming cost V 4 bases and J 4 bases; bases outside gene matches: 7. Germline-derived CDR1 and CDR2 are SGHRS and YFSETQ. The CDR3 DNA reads TGCGCCAGCAGCGTCGAGACAGGGTTAGAGACCCAGTACTTC. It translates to CASSVETGLETQYF.

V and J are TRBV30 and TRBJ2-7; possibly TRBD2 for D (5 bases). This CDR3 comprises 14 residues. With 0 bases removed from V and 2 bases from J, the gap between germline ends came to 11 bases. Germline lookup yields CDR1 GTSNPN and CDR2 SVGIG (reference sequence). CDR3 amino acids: CAWSVGRAPYEQYF. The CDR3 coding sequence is TGTGCCTGGAGTGTAGGGCGGGCCCCCTACGAGCAGTACTTC.

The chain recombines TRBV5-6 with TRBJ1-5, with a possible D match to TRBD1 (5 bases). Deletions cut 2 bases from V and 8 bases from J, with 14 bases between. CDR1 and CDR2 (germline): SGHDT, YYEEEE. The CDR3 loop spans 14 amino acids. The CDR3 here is CASSFSGGGEPQHF. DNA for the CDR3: TGTGCCAGCAGCTTCAGCGGGGGTGGGGAGCCCCAGCATTTT. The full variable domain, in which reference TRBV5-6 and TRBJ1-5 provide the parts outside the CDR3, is DAGVTQSPTHLIKTRGQQVTLRCSPKSGHDTVSWYQQALGQGPQFIFQYYEEEERQRGNFPDRFSGHQFPNYSSELNVNALLLGDSALYLCASSFSGGGEPQHFGDGTRLSIL.

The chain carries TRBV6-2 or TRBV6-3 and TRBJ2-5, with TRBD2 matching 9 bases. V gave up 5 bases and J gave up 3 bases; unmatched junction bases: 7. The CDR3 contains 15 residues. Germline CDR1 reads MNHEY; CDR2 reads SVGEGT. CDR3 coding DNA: TGTGCCAGCAGTCCGGCTAGCGGGGTGAAAGAGACCCAGTACTTC. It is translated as CASSPASGVKETQYF.

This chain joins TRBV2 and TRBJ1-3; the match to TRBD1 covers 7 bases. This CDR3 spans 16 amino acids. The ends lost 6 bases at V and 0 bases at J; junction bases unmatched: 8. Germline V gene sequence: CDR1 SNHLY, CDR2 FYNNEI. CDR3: CASRKQGTYSGNTIYF. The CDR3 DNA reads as TGTGCCAGCAGAAAACAGGGGACCTACTCTGGAAACACCATATATTTT.

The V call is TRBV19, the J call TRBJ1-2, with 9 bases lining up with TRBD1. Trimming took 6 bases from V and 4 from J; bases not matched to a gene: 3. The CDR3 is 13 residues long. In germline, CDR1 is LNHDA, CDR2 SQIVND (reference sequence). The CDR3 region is CASSGTGTYGYTF. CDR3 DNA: TGTGCCAGTAGCGGGACAGGGACCTATGGCTACACCTTC.

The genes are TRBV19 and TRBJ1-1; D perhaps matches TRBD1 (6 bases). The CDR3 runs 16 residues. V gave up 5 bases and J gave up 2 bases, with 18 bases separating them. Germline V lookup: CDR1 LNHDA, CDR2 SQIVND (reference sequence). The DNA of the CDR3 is TGTGCCAGTAGTTATCGGCCAGGGGCCCTAAACACTGAAGCTTTCTTT. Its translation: CASSYRPGALNTEAFF. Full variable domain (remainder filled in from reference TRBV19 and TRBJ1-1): DGGITQSPKYLFRKEGQNVTLSCEQNLNHDAMYWYRQDPGQGLRLIYYSQIVNDFQKGDIAEGYSVSREKKESFPLTVTSAQKNPTAFYLCASSYRPGALNTEAFFGQGTRLTVV.

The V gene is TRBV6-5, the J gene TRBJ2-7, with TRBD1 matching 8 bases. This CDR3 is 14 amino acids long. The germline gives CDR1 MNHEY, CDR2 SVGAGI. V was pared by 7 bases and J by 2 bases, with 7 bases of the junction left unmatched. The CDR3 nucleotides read TGTGCCAGCACCCCGACAGGGGTTCCCTACGAGCAGTACTTC. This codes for CASTPTGVPYEQYF.

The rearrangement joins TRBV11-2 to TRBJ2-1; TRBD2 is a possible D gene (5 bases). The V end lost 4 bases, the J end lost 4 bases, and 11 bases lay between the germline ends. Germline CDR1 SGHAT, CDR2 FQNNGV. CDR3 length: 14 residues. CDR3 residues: CASSSRQRYNEQFF. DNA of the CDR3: TGTGCCAGCAGCTCAAGGCAGCGGTACAATGAGCAGTTCTTC.